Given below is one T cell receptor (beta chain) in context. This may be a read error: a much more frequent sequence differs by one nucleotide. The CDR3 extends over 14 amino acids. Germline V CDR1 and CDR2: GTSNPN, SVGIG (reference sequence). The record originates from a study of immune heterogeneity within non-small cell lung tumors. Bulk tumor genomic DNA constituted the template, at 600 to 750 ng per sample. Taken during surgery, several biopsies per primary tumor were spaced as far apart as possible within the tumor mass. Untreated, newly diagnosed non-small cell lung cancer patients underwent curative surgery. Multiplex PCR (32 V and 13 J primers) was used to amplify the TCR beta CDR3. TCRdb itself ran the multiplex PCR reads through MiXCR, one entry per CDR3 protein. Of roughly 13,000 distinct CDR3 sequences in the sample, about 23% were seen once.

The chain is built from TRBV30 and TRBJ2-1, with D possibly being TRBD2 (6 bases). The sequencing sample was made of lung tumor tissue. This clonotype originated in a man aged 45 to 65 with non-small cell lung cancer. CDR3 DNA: TGTGCCTGGAGGGGACTTCCCCGGGGCAATGATCAGTTCTTC. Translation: CAWRGLPRGNDQFF.